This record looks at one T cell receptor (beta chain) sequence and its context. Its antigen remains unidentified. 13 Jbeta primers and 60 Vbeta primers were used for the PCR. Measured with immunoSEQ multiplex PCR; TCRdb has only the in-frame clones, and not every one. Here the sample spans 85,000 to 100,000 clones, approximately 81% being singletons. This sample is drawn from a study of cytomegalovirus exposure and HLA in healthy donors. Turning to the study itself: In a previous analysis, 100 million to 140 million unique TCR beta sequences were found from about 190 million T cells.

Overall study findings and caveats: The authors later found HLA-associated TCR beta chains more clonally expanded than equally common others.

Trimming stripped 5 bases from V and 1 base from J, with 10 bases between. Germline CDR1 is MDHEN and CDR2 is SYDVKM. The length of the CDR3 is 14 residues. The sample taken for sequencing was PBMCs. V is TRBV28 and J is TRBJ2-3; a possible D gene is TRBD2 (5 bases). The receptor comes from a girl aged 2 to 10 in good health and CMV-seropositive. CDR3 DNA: TGTGCCAGCAGTCTCCGGGGTCGCACAGATACGCAGTATTTT. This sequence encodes CASSLRGRTDTQYF.